The source of this TCR beta chain is a study of T cells in women clearing cervical HPV infection. About this clone itself: The read terminates 3 residues ahead of where the CDR3 ends, so the germline J gene completes it.

Germline V gene sequence: CDR1 SGHRS, CDR2 YFSETQ. The CDR3 spans 17 residues. Repertoires were generated with immunoSEQ multiplex PCR, while TCRdb's copy carries only in-frame clones and drops some. Its table lists about 25,000 clones. The specimen sequenced was blood buffy coat. The chain recombines TRBV5-1 with TRBJ2-3; D is perhaps TRBD2 (6 bases). The receptor's source is a woman between 18 and 70 years old with a cervical HPV16 infection that either progressed to CIN3+ or cleared (not recorded which). The sequenced part of the CDR3 DNA is TGCGCCAGCAGCTTGGACTCCGGGACTTATCTAAAAGAGACG. Encoded protein: CASSLDSGTYLKET. The CDR3, in full, reads CASSLDSGTYLKETQYF.